The sequence of this T cell receptor beta chain was determined in a study of control samples from healthy donors and cancer patients. Some clones are missing from TCRdb's copy, which holds only in-frame ones; the method was immunoSEQ multiplex PCR. The data show 120,000 to 150,000 clones, roughly 93% seen once. Per germline, CDR1 SGHTA and CDR2 FQGNSA. There are 15 residues in the CDR3. V was pared by 4 bases and J by 5 bases, with 7 bases of the junction left unmatched. The receptor was isolated from a man between 18 and 35 years old in good health. The chain employs TRBV7-2 and TRBJ1-1, with 10 bases lining up with TRBD1. The specimen was blood. CDR3 in amino acids: CASSSQGQGRTEAFF. The CDR3 DNA reads as TGTGCCAGCAGCTCTCAGGGACAGGGGAGAACTGAAGCTTTCTTT.